A single sample is the source of the 3 T cell receptor beta chains below, sequenced in a study of cytomegalovirus exposure and HLA in healthy donors listed by TCRdb under 2017. The protocol used for the library was the immunoSEQ multiplex PCR assay. For the multiplex PCR, a mixture combining 60 forward primers for TCR Vbeta segments and 13 reverse primers for TCR Jbeta segments was used. TCRdb stores this immuneACCESS table with in-frame sequences only. Part of the clones is absent; in the studies checked, under half of the shortfall reflects unresolved V genes, and no reason is known for the rest. The sample yields roughly 160,000 clones; more than 65% were counted once. Roughly 1.2% of the sample comes from the top ten. What was sequenced was PBMCs. The receptors originated from a woman aged 45 to 65 in good health and CMV-seronegative.

V is TRBV7-9 and J is TRBJ1-2; 11 nucleotides line up with TRBD1. The CDR3 runs to 16 residues. J was trimmed by 3 bases and V by 4 bases; bases with no gene match: 7. The germline V gene has CDR1 SEHNR and CDR2 FQNEAQ (reference sequence). The CDR3 DNA reads as TGTGCCAGCAGCTCCACCCCGGGACAGGGGGACTATGGCTACACCTTC. The encoded protein is CASSSTPGQGDYGYTF.

The table lists this clone with a count of one. At one end, the junction sequence differs from germline, possibly due to a read error. The rearrangement links TRBV7-8 to TRBJ1-2, with 9 bases lining up with TRBD1. Germline-derived CDR1 and CDR2 are SGHVS and FQNEAQ. This CDR3 comprises 14 residues. This CDR3 reads CTSSGPGQGNGYTF. The CDR3 coding sequence is TGTACCAGCAGCGGACCGGGACAGGGAAATGGCTACACCTTC.

V usage is TRBV11-2 and J usage is TRBJ2-1, with D unclear. V lost 6 bases to trimming and J lost 0 bases, with 12 bases between them. The length of the CDR3 is 15 residues. Per the germline V gene, CDR1 is SGHAT and CDR2 is FQNNGV. The CDR3 DNA sequence: TGTGCCAGCAGACCTACTCCTAGCTCCTACAATGAGCAGTTCTTC. Encoded protein: CASRPTPSSYNEQFF.